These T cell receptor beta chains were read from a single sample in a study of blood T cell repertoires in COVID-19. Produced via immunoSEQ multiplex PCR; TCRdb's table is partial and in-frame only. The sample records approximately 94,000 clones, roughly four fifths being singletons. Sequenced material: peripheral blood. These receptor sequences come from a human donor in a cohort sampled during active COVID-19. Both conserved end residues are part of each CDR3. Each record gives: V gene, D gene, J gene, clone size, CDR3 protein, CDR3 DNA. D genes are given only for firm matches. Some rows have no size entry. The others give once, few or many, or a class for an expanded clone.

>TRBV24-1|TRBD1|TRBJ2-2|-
CATKSGTANTGELFF
TGTGCCACCAAGTCGGGGACAGCCAACACCGGGGAGCTGTTTTTT
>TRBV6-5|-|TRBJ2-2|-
CASSYVGGNTGELFF
TGTGCCAGCAGTTACGTGGGGGGGAACACCGGGGAGCTGTTTTTT
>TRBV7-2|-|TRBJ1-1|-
CASRRQNTEAFF
TGTGCCAGCAGACGACAGAACACTGAAGCTTTCTTT
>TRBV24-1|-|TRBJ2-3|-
CATSGTLTDTQYF
TGTGCCACCAGTGGTACTTTAACAGATACGCAGTATTTT
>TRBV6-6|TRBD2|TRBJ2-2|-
CASSQSGTSGGSNTGELFF
TGTGCCAGCAGTCAGTCCGGGACTAGCGGGGGATCGAACACCGGGGAGCTGTTTTTT
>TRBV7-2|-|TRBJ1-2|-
CASSLGRRDGYTF
TGTGCCAGCAGCTTAGGTCGGAGGGATGGCTACACCTTC
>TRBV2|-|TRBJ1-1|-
CASQNPGMVEEAFF
TGTGCCAGCCAAAACCCAGGGATGGTTGAAGAAGCTTTCTTT
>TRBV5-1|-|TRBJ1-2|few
CASSLEGGYGYTF
TGCGCCAGCAGCTTGGAAGGGGGATATGGCTACACCTTC
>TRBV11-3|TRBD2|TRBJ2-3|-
CASSTAPGTSGGPPTDTQYF
TGTGCCAGCAGCACGGCCCCCGGGACTAGCGGGGGGCCCCCCACAGATACGCAGTATTTT
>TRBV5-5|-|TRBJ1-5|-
CASSLSFGYSNQPQHF
TGTGCCAGCAGCTTGTCTTTCGGGTATAGCAATCAGCCCCAGCATTTT
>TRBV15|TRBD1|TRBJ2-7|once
CATSREGDSSYEQYF
TGTGCCACCAGCAGAGAAGGGGACAGCTCCTACGAGCAGTACTTC
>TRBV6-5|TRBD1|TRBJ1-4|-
CASRLTGGSNEKLFF
TGTGCCAGCAGGTTAACAGGGGGCAGCAATGAAAAACTGTTTTTT
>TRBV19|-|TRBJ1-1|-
CASTPYGTVNTEAFF
TGTGCCAGTACCCCGTATGGCACAGTGAACACTGAAGCTTTCTTT
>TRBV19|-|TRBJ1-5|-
CASTDPGGVPQHF
TGTGCCAGTACCGATCCCGGGGGTGTGCCCCAGCATTTT
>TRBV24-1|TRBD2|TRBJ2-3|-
CATSDPIRDRGLAGGPGSDTQYF
TGTGCCACCAGTGACCCTATCCGGGACAGGGGACTAGCGGGAGGGCCCGGGTCAGATACGCAGTATTTT
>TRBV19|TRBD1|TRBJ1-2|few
CASSTGTVGGYTF
TGTGCCAGTAGTACCGGGACAGTGGGAGGCTACACCTTC
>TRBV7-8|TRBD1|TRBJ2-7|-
CASSQGQGTPYEQYF
TGTGCCAGCAGCCAGGGACAGGGAACTCCCTACGAGCAGTACTTC
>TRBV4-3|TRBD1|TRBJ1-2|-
CASSQQRGQGYGYTF
TGCGCCAGCAGCCAACAGCGGGGACAGGGGTATGGCTACACCTTC
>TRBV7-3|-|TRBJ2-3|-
CASSLSAVTDTQYF
TGTGCCAGCAGCTTAAGTGCGGTCACAGATACGCAGTATTTT
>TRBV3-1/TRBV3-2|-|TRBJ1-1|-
CASSQVWGVSNTEAFF
TGTGCCAGCAGCCAAGTGTGGGGGGTTTCGAACACTGAAGCTTTCTTT
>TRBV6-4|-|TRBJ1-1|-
CASRKETQMNTEAFF
TGTGCCAGCAGAAAAGAAACCCAGATGAACACTGAAGCTTTCTTT
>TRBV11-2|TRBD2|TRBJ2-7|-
CASSAGLVVAYEQYF
TGTGCCAGCAGCGCGGGACTAGTAGTGGCTTACGAGCAGTACTTC
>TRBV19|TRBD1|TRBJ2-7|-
CASRRTGGYEQYF
TGTGCCAGTAGGAGGACAGGGGGCTACGAGCAGTACTTC
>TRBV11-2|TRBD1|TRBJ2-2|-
CASSLDRAGELFF
TGTGCCAGCAGCCTGGACAGGGCCGGGGAGCTGTTTTTT
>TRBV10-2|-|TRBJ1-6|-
CASSESVGALSPLHF
TGCGCCAGCAGTGAGTCCGTGGGGGCGCTTTCACCCCTCCACTTT
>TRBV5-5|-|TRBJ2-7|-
CASSLVLRGSSYEQYF
TGTGCCAGCAGCTTGGTCCTTAGGGGGAGCTCCTACGAGCAGTACTTC
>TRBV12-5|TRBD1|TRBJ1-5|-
CASGLADRLNQPQHF
TGTGCTAGTGGTTTGGCGGACAGGCTCAATCAGCCCCAGCATTTT
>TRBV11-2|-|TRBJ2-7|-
CASSLGGIDYEQYF
TGTGCCAGCAGCTTAGGAGGGATTGACTACGAGCAGTACTTC
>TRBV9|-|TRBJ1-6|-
CASSVALGDPPLHF
TGTGCCAGCAGCGTAGCGCTGGGCGACCCACCCCTCCACTTT
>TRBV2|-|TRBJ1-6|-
CASSGISYNSPLHF
TGTGCCAGCTCAGGGATTTCCTATAATTCACCCCTCCACTTT
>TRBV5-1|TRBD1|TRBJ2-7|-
CASSLEPGQGTHEQYF
TGCGCCAGCAGCTTGGAACCGGGACAGGGGACCCACGAGCAGTACTTC
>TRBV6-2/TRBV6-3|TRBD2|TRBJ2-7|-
CASSFAGGFEQYF
TGTGCCAGCAGTTTCGCGGGGGGATTCGAGCAGTACTTC
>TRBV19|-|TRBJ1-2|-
CASSSMAVANYGYTF
TGTGCCAGTAGCTCAATGGCGGTAGCTAACTATGGCTACACCTTC
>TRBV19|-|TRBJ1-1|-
CASSIVGGNTEAFF
TGTGCCAGTAGTATAGTCGGAGGGAACACTGAAGCTTTCTTT
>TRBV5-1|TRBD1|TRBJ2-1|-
CASSSRDSSYNEQFF
TGCGCCAGCAGCAGTCGGGACAGCTCCTACAATGAGCAGTTCTTC
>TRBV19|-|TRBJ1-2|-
CASTQTRDLANYGYTF
TGTGCCAGTACCCAAACGCGGGATCTCGCTAACTATGGCTACACCTTC
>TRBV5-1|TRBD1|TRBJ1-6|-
CASREDRANSPLHF
TGCGCCAGCAGAGAGGACAGGGCCAATTCACCCCTCCACTTT